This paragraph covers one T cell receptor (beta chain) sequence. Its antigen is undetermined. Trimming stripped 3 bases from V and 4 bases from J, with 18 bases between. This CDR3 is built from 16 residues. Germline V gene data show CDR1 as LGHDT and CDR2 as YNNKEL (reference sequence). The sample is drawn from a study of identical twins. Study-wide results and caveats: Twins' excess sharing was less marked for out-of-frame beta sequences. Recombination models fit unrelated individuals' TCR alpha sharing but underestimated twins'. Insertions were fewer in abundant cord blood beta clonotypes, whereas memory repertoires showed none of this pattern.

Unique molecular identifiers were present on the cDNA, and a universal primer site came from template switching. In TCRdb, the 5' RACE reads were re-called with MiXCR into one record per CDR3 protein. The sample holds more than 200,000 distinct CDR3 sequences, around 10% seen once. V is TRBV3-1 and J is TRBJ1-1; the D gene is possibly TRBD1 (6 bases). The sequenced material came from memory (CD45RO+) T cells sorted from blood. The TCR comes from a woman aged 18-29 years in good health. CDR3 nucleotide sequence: TGTGCCAGCAGCCATCTCAAACAGGGATGGAGCACTGAAGCTTTCTTT. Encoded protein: CASSHLKQGWSTEAFF.